These 32 T cell receptor beta chains originate from one sample sequenced in a study of CD8 T cells in ankylosing spondylitis. TCRdb ran MiXCR on the 5' RACE reads and lists one entry per CDR3 protein. The data hold about 39,000 distinct CDR3 sequences, with 10% observed a single time. Sequencing was done on a sample of blood, either unsorted or a sorted T cell fraction (not recorded which). The origin of the receptors is a male donor with ankylosing spondylitis or in good health (not recorded which).

In its sample, this clonotype was seen many times. The rearrangement links TRBV3-1 to TRBJ2-1; 7 bases line up with TRBD2. Germline CDR1 is LGHDT and CDR2 is YNNKEL (reference sequence). This CDR3 has 16 residues. With 4 bases clipped from V and 3 bases from J, the junction kept 9 bases outside the gene matches. The DNA of the CDR3 is TGTGCCAGCAGCCTACGCGGGACTATCCACTACAATGAGCAGTTCTTC. Translating it yields CASSLRGTIHYNEQFF.

There are many counts of this clonotype. This chain connects TRBV4-1 to TRBJ2-6, with TRBD2 matching over 13 bases. J was trimmed by 0 bases and V by 1 base; bases with no gene match: 3. The CDR3 runs to 19 residues. Germline assignment: CDR1 MGHRA and CDR2 YSYEKL. CDR3 sequence reads: CASSQGGLAGYSGANVLTF. For the CDR3, the DNA is TGCGCCAGCAGCCAAGGGGGACTAGCGGGATACTCTGGGGCCAACGTCCTGACTTTC.

This clonotype was picked up many times. The V gene is TRBV5-6, the J gene TRBJ2-2, with 8 bases aligning to TRBD1. The CDR3 runs to 18 residues. V was clipped by 2 bases and J by 2 bases; unmatched bases: 11. Looked up from germline, CDR1 is SGHDT and CDR2 is YYEEEE. CDR3 nucleotides: TGTGCCAGCAGCTTATTCAGGGGGCTAAGACTTAACACCGGGGAGCTGTTTTTT. This encodes CASSLFRGLRLNTGELFF.

This clonotype was counted many times. The chain recombines TRBV3-1 with TRBJ2-3, with 9 nucleotides matching TRBD2. CDR3 length: 17 residues. V shed 1 base, J shed 6 bases, and the junction held 11 bases outside the gene matches. The germline CDR1 and CDR2 sequences are LGHDT and YNNKEL (reference sequence). The CDR3 DNA follows: TGTGCCAGCAGCCAAGTTCGGGCGGGAGGGCAGGTGGATACGCAGTATTTT. Its protein is CASSQVRAGGQVDTQYF.

This clonotype was seen ten or more times. The chain is built from TRBV7-2 and TRBJ1-5; no reliable D call. V was trimmed by 1 base and J by 3 bases, leaving 4 bases between them. This CDR3 has 13 residues. CDR1 is SGHTA and CDR2 is FQGNSA in the germline V gene. CDR3 protein: CASSLGVNQPQHF. The DNA for the CDR3 is TGTGCCAGCAGCTTAGGTGTCAATCAGCCCCAGCATTTT.

This clonotype was observed at least ten times. The chain has TRBV12-3 or TRBV12-4 and TRBJ2-7; 8 positions match TRBD2. V lost 4 bases and J lost 4; bases outside the gene matches: 3. This CDR3 has 13 amino acids. CDR3 nucleotides: TGTGCCAGCAGTTATAGCGGGGAGTACGAGCAGTACTTC. It is translated as CASSYSGEYEQYF.

The chain joins TRBV11-1 to TRBJ1-4; tentative D call: TRBD1 (5 bases). Looked up from germline, CDR1 is SGHAT and CDR2 is FQDESV (reference sequence). There are 20 residues in the CDR3. Trimming removed 5 bases from V and 0 bases from J, with 25 bases in between. CDR3 DNA: TGTGCCAGCAGCCCGACGGGGACTACGGGACTAGGAACAACTAATGAAAAACTGTTTTTT. It is translated as CASSPTGTTGLGTTNEKLFF.

This clonotype was observed at least ten times. This chain links TRBV20-1 with TRBJ2-7; D is ambiguous. Deletions cut 0 bases from V and 3 bases from J, with 12 bases between. The CDR3 contains 14 residues. Germline lookup yields CDR1 DFQATT and CDR2 SNEGSKA (reference sequence). The CDR3 DNA follows: TGCAGTGCTAGAGATAGTCACGAACTCTACGAGCAGTACTTC. Residues: CSARDSHELYEQYF.

This clonotype was found many times. The chain combines TRBV20-1 with TRBJ1-1; the D is unclear. Deletions cut 0 bases from V and 1 base from J, with 18 bases between. Germline V CDR1 and CDR2: DFQATT, SNEGSKA (reference sequence). This CDR3 comprises 17 residues. The CDR3 protein is CSARDGSKLGGNTEAFF. The DNA of the CDR3 is TGCAGTGCTAGAGATGGCTCTAAACTGGGCGGGAACACTGAAGCTTTCTTT.

This clonotype was observed many times. At one boundary the junction diverges from the germline segment, which might be a read error. The rearrangement links TRBV10-3 to TRBJ1-1; weak D call: TRBD1 (6 bases). The CDR3 has 16 amino acids. The V gene's germline CDR1 is ENHRY and CDR2 SYGVKD. CDR3 protein: CAISDSGTPEPGGGLF. The CDR3 region has the DNA TGTGCCATCAGTGATTCCGGGACACCCGAGCCCGGGGGTGGGCTCTTT.

This clonotype was found once. One base away lies a much larger clone, so this may be a sequencing read error. The gene calls are TRBV3-1 and TRBJ2-2; a possible D gene is TRBD2 (5 bases). Germline loops: CDR1 LGHDT, CDR2 YNNKEL (reference sequence). The CDR3 sequence is 14 residues long. The CDR3 DNA reads as TGTGCCAGCAGCCGGTACAGCTACACCGGGGAGCTGTATTTT. It translates to CASSRYSYTGELYF.

This clonotype showed up many times. The CDR3 nucleotides are TGTGCCAGCAGTTTGCAGGGAAGAGGAGAGACCCAGTACTTC. Translating gives CASSLQGRGETQYF. This chain joins TRBV27 and TRBJ2-5; D is perhaps TRBD1 (5 bases). The CDR3 covers 14 residues. With 3 bases removed from V and 4 bases from J, the gap between germline ends came to 12 bases. CDR1 and CDR2 from the germline V gene are MNHEY and SMNVEV (reference sequence).

This clonotype came up many times. The rearrangement links TRBV18 to TRBJ1-2; D ambiguous. With 4 bases removed from V and 8 bases from J, the gap between germline ends came to 11 bases. CDR3 length: 12 residues. Germline CDR1 reads KGHSH; CDR2 reads LQKENI. The CDR3 sequence: CASSRPQSGYTF. The CDR3 nucleotides are TGTGCCAGCTCACGACCCCAGAGCGGCTACACCTTC.

The CDR3 DNA reads as TGCAGTGCTAGAGAGCCCGAGGGGTTCGGCACAGATACGCAGTATTTT. Protein: CSAREPEGFGTDTQYF. This chain connects TRBV20-1 to TRBJ2-3; possibly TRBD1 or TRBD2 for D (5 bases each). The V end lost 0 bases, the J end lost 1 base, and 14 bases lay between the germline ends. The V gene's germline CDR1 is DFQATT and CDR2 SNEGSKA (reference sequence). The CDR3 contains 16 residues.

This chain uses TRBV7-2 with TRBJ2-6; perhaps TRBD2 as D (6 bases). This CDR3 has 17 residues. Germline V gene data show CDR1 as SGHTA and CDR2 as FQGNSA. Trimming cost V 5 bases and J 4 bases, with 18 bases left between them. The CDR3 loop is CASSGGGVPWGANVLTF. The CDR3, as DNA: TGTGCCAGCAGCGGCGGAGGGGTACCCTGGGGGGCCAACGTCCTGACTTTC.

This clonotype came up many times. CDR3 sequence: CAISRMSTDTQYF. The CDR3 bases are TGTGCCATTTCTCGGATGAGCACAGATACGCAGTATTTT. The V and J genes are TRBV10-3 and TRBJ2-3; D is unclear. CDR1 and CDR2 (germline): ENHRY, SYGVKD. V lost 9 bases and J 0 bases, leaving 10 bases between the germline ends. The CDR3 runs 13 residues.

The J gene is TRBJ2-5, the V gene TRBV4-1, with a possible D match to TRBD1 (6 bases). The CDR3 is 15 residues long. Germline-derived CDR1 and CDR2 are MGHRA and YSYEKL. V lost 0 bases to trimming and J lost 2 bases, with 10 bases between them. The CDR3 loop is CASSQEGRGQETQYF. The CDR3 DNA sequence: TGCGCCAGCAGCCAAGAAGGCAGGGGTCAAGAGACCCAGTACTTC.

This clonotype was recorded many times. V and J are TRBV20-1 and TRBJ2-1, with 8 nucleotides matching TRBD1. V shed 4 bases, J shed 1 base, and the junction held 9 bases outside the gene matches. The germline V gene encodes CDR1 DFQATT and CDR2 SNEGSKA (reference sequence). CDR3 size: 16 residues. The DNA for the CDR3 is TGCAGTGCTAAAGGACAGGGAAGAATTTCCTACAATGAGCAGTTCTTC. As protein: CSAKGQGRISYNEQFF.

This clonotype was counted ten times or more. The chain has TRBV5-5 and TRBJ1-1; D remains ambiguous. Germline V gene lookup returns CDR1 SGHKS and CDR2 YYEKEE (reference sequence). The CDR3 contains 13 residues. V gave up 4 bases and J gave up 10 bases, with 17 bases separating them. CDR3 loop: CASSVVSGRGAFF. For the CDR3, the DNA is TGTGCCAGCAGCGTCGTTAGTGGCCGCGGAGCTTTCTTT.

This clonotype was recorded many times. The V gene is TRBV4-1, the J gene TRBJ2-1; 7 bases match TRBD2. In germline, CDR1 is MGHRA, CDR2 YSYEKL. Losses at the gene ends were 0 bases for V and 14 bases for J; bases not matched to a gene: 7. The CDR3 runs to 13 residues. The chain's CDR3 is CASSQDSTGTKFF. The CDR3 DNA follows: TGCGCCAGCAGCCAAGATTCCACCGGGACTAAGTTCTTC.

This clonotype has more than one count but fewer than ten. The chain recombines TRBV29-1 with TRBJ2-7; TRBD1 is a possible D gene (5 bases). V lost 0 bases, J lost 4 bases, and 13 bases lay in between. The CDR3 totals 14 residues. The germline V gene encodes CDR1 SQVTM and CDR2 ANQGSEA. The DNA for the CDR3 is TGCAGCGTTGAAGAGGCAGGGTTTATGTACGAGCAGTACTTC. This translates into CSVEEAGFMYEQYF.

The chain couples TRBV12-3 or TRBV12-4 to TRBJ1-3; D is perhaps TRBD1 (5 bases). The ends were cut back, 7 bases at V and 9 bases at J, with 19 bases in the middle. CDR3 length equals 14 residues. CDR3 DNA sequence: TGTGCCAGCAAATATGGCAGGGTAGCAAGCACCATATATTTT. Its translation: CASKYGRVASTIYF.

This clonotype was recorded many times. The chain links TRBV12-3 or TRBV12-4 to TRBJ2-1; the match to TRBD2 covers 8 bases. The CDR3 runs 17 residues. The trim removed 8 bases at V and 9 bases at J, leaving 21 bases unmatched. The CDR3 loop reads CASLPLRLAGTQGEQFF. The CDR3 DNA sequence: TGTGCCAGCCTCCCGCTCAGGCTAGCGGGCACACAGGGTGAGCAGTTCTTC.

This clonotype was picked up many times. The V call is TRBV3-1, the J call TRBJ2-1; 12 nucleotides agree with TRBD2. Trimming at V came to 0 bases and at J to 15 bases, leaving 6 bases not matched to a gene. The CDR3 contains 14 residues. From germline, CDR1 is LGHDT and CDR2 YNNKEL (reference sequence). CDR3 sequence reads: CASSQDGLAGLLFF. The CDR3 bases are TGTGCCAGCAGCCAAGATGGACTAGCGGGACTTCTGTTCTTC.

This clonotype has just a few counts. V gene TRBV7-9 combines with J gene TRBJ2-7, with D uncertain. Germline lookup yields CDR1 SEHNR and CDR2 FQNEAQ (reference sequence). The CDR3 runs to 13 residues. Trimming took off 5 bases at V and 2 bases at J, with 10 bases between the two ends. CDR3 region: CASSPPITYEQYF. The CDR3 nucleotides read TGTGCCAGCAGCCCCCCCATAACCTACGAGCAGTACTTC.

This clonotype came up many times. CDR3 amino acids: CASSKQTSLTDTQYF. In DNA, the CDR3 is TGTGCCAGCAGCAAACAAACTAGCCTCACAGATACGCAGTATTTT. This rearrangement joins TRBV7-9 to TRBJ2-3, with a tentative D call TRBD2 (6 bases). Germline lookup yields CDR1 SEHNR and CDR2 FQNEAQ (reference sequence). The CDR3 consists of 15 residues. Trimming took off 5 bases at V and 2 bases at J, with 14 bases between the two ends.

This clonotype occurred many times. The chain has TRBV18 and TRBJ2-1, with D possibly being TRBD2 (5 bases). This CDR3 comprises 12 residues. The germline gives CDR1 KGHSH, CDR2 LQKENI. V was cut by 1 base and J by 9 bases, with 7 bases left in between. For the CDR3, the DNA is TGTGCCAGCTCACCACTTGGGAGTGAGCAGTTCTTC. This sequence encodes CASSPLGSEQFF.

This clonotype was recorded at least ten times. This chain joins TRBV12-3 or TRBV12-4 and TRBJ1-5; a possible D gene is TRBD1 (6 bases). This CDR3 spans 17 amino acids. Trimming left V 4 bases short and J 1 base short, with 17 bases between. CDR3: CASSSGTRQGSNQPQHF. CDR3 nucleotide sequence: TGTGCCAGCAGTTCCGGGACACGCCAAGGGAGCAATCAGCCCCAGCATTTT.

This clonotype is termed medium-sized (0.01 to 0.1%). This sequence joins TRBV29-1 and TRBJ1-1; maybe TRBD1 (5 bases). CDR1 and CDR2 from the germline V gene are SQVTM and ANQGSEA. Between the trimmed V and J ends, which lost 4 bases and 7 bases, there was a span of 16 bases. This CDR3 spans 13 amino acids. The CDR3 nucleotides are TGCAGCGTTGCAGGGATAAATAGTTTTGAAGCTTTCTTT. Its translation is CSVAGINSFEAFF. Filled out from reference TRBV29-1 and TRBJ1-1, the complete variable domain reads SAVISQKPSRDICQRGTSLTIQCQVDSQVTMMFWYRQQPGQSLTLIATANQGSEATYESGFVIDKFPISRPNLTFSTLTVSNMSPEDSSIYLCSVAGINSFEAFFGQGTRLTVV.

This clonotype was seen repeatedly, ten times or more. The genes are TRBV7-3 and TRBJ2-3, with D hard to call. The V end lost 8 bases, the J end lost 1 base, and 10 bases lay between the germline ends. Germline CDR1 reads SGHTA; CDR2 reads FQGTGA. This CDR3 spans 13 amino acids. The CDR3 region is CASRVEGTDTQYF. The DNA of the CDR3 is TGTGCCAGCCGGGTAGAGGGCACAGATACGCAGTATTTT.

This clonotype has a count of ten or more. CDR3 amino acids: CASSYLGQPYGYTF. CDR3 in DNA: TGTGCCAGCAGTTACTTGGGACAGCCCTATGGCTACACCTTC. The chain couples TRBV6-2 or TRBV6-3 to TRBJ1-2; 7 bases are a match to TRBD1. This CDR3 comprises 14 residues. CDR1 and CDR2 from the germline V gene are MNHEY and SVGEGT. V trimming: 1 base; J trimming: 4 bases; junction bases outside the gene matches: 3.

Many counts were recorded for this clonotype. The chain uses TRBV7-9 and TRBJ2-1; D might be TRBD2 (6 bases). CDR3 size: 14 residues. The germline CDR1 and CDR2 sequences are SEHNR and FQNEAQ (reference sequence). The V gene lost 5 bases and the J gene lost 0 bases, with 8 bases spanning the gap. In DNA, the CDR3 is TGTGCCAGCAGCCTGGGGGGCTCCTACAATGAGCAGTTCTTC. It codes for CASSLGGSYNEQFF.